This is a list of T cell receptor beta chains from one sample in a study of blood T cell repertoires in COVID-19. Only in-frame clones appear in the TCRdb table, and some are missing; sequencing was by immunoSEQ multiplex PCR. The sample contains 89,000 or so clones, 86% of which appear only once. The sequencing sample was made of peripheral blood. The source of these receptors is a man aged 50-59 years with active COVID-19. Each CDR3 is given with its conserved first and last residue.

CDR3aa	j_gene	v_gene
CATSDAGGGNEKLFF	TRBJ1-4	TRBV24-1
CASSKGRDRVYEQYF	TRBJ2-7	TRBV21-1
CASSLPGLAGGPVGEQYF	TRBJ2-7	TRBV5-1
CASMDRDNSPLHF	TRBJ1-6	TRBV3-1/TRBV3-2
CASSLWASYGYTF	TRBJ1-2	TRBV5-6
CASSKPGQGAWGVEQFF	TRBJ2-1	TRBV28
CASSLVTGVGPQHF	TRBJ1-5	TRBV5-1
CASSFRGGETQYF	TRBJ2-5	TRBV7-9
CAWSVGSSGGTSYNEQFF	TRBJ2-1	TRBV30
CAGRREGSYEQYF	TRBJ2-7	TRBV2
CATSDHAGSYGYTF	TRBJ1-2	TRBV24-1
CASSPQGWNAEAFF	TRBJ1-1	TRBV7-2
CASRRQVNEKLFF	TRBJ1-4	TRBV7-8
CASSWGTGNQPQHF	TRBJ1-5	TRBV5-6
CASAGGTGELFF	TRBJ2-2	TRBV25-1
CASSWDSTYEQYF	TRBJ2-7	TRBV5-6
CATSRGAPGQGGSYEQYF	TRBJ2-7	TRBV15
CASSYTTGANYGYTF	TRBJ1-2	TRBV5-1
CASSSRVDRISGEQYF	TRBJ2-7	TRBV6-5
CATSDSGQGKGYGYTF	TRBJ1-2	TRBV24-1
CASSLTGGTEAFF	TRBJ1-1	TRBV7-8
CASSYARYSYNEQFF	TRBJ2-1	TRBV6-5
CASSEALLAGAYEQYF	TRBJ2-7	TRBV6-1
CSFRVQETQYF	TRBJ2-5	TRBV20-1
CASSPRQVGTEAFF	TRBJ1-1	TRBV5-1
CASSLGTRAHGYTF	TRBJ1-2	TRBV5-1
CASSGTGASYTEAFF	TRBJ1-1	TRBV4-1